The 9 T cell receptor beta chains in this list originate from one sample, sequenced in a study of early T cells in non-severe SARS-CoV-2 infection. TCRdb fed the 5' RACE reads into MiXCR, producing one record per CDR3 protein. The sample carries 25,000 to 35,000 distinct CDR3 sequences, roughly 3.9% recorded once. Sequenced: whole blood. Every receptor here comes from an adult who was a healthcare worker with PCR-confirmed SARS-CoV-2 infection or an uninfected control (not recorded which).

This clonotype has at least ten counts. The J gene is TRBJ2-1, the V gene TRBV7-6; D unresolved. The V and J ends lost 4 bases and 8 bases respectively, with 21 bases between them. This CDR3 comprises 16 residues. Looked up from germline, CDR1 is SGHVS and CDR2 is FNYEAQ. In nucleotides, the CDR3 is TGTGCCAGCAGCTCGGTGGCCCCACCTTATTCCTATGAGCAGTTCTTC. As protein: CASSSVAPPYSYEQFF.

This clonotype was detected ten times or more. V usage is TRBV5-1 and J usage is TRBJ1-1; unclear D gene. The CDR3 loop spans 14 amino acids. The ends were cut back, 1 base at V and 1 base at J, with 8 bases in the middle. CDR1 is SGHRS, CDR2 YFSETQ, per germline. The CDR3: CASSLWEGNTEAFF. The CDR3 coding sequence is TGCGCCAGCAGCTTGTGGGAGGGGAACACTGAAGCTTTCTTT.

This clonotype has ten or more counts. The chain recombines TRBV29-1 with TRBJ1-2; D possibly corresponds to TRBD1 (6 bases). Germline assignment: CDR1 SQVTM and CDR2 ANQGSEA. V lost 1 base and J 7 bases, leaving 10 bases between the germline ends. The CDR3 runs 12 residues. CDR3 in DNA: TGCAGCGTTGAAGTGGCAGGGGCTGGCTACACCTTC. Protein product: CSVEVAGAGYTF. Full variable domain (remainder filled in from reference TRBV29-1 and TRBJ1-2): SAVISQKPSRDICQRGTSLTIQCQVDSQVTMMFWYRQQPGQSLTLIATANQGSEATYESGFVIDKFPISRPNLTFSTLTVSNMSPEDSSIYLCSVEVAGAGYTFGSGTRLTVV.

The genes are TRBV6-2 or TRBV6-3 and TRBJ1-2; possible D gene TRBD1, 5 bases. Trimming left V 6 bases short and J 3 bases short, with 11 bases between. Germline V lookup: CDR1 MNHEY, CDR2 SVGEGT. The CDR3 runs 13 residues. The CDR3 DNA follows: TGTGCCAGCAGAGGGGACGGAGACTATGGCTACACCTTC. It specifies CASRGDGDYGYTF.

This clonotype was found many times. This chain joins TRBV5-1 and TRBJ2-1; unclear D gene. CDR3 length equals 13 residues. Germline V gene sequence: CDR1 SGHRS, CDR2 YFSETQ. V was pared by 4 bases and J by 8 bases, with 13 bases between. The CDR3 nucleotides read TGCGCCAGCAGCGATCTCTATGCGGATGAGCAGTTCTTC. Translation gives CASSDLYADEQFF.

This clonotype was observed at least ten times. The chain couples TRBV5-1 to TRBJ2-3; D is unclear. The ends were cut back, 0 bases at V and 2 bases at J, with 7 bases in the middle. Looked up from germline, CDR1 is SGHRS and CDR2 is YFSETQ. The CDR3 has 14 residues. CDR3 sequence reads: CASSLGVDTDTQYF. CDR3 coding DNA: TGCGCCAGCAGCTTGGGAGTAGACACAGATACGCAGTATTTT.

This clonotype turned up a few times. The chain has TRBV12-3 or TRBV12-4 and TRBJ1-1, with a possible D match to TRBD1 (6 bases). Deletions cut 7 bases from V and 0 bases from J, with 15 bases between. This CDR3 contains 15 residues. DNA of the CDR3: TGTGCCAGCACGGGGGGGCGCATCATGAACACTGAAGCTTTCTTT. It translates to CASTGGRIMNTEAFF.

Many counts were recorded for this clonotype. The rearrangement links TRBV15 to TRBJ2-1, with 12 bases fitting TRBD2. The germline gives CDR1 LNHNV, CDR2 YYDKDF (reference sequence). This CDR3 comprises 16 residues. V lost 5 bases, J lost 8 bases, and 10 bases stayed unmatched. The CDR3 sequence is CATSGGLAGGEDEQFF. In DNA form, the CDR3 reads TGTGCCACCAGCGGGGGACTAGCGGGCGGGGAGGATGAGCAGTTCTTC.

This chain's CDR3 is CSAPQGMKETQYF. Here the CDR3 DNA reads TGCAGTGCTCCACAGGGCATGAAGGAGACCCAGTACTTC. The chain has TRBV20-1 and TRBJ2-5; D possibly corresponds to TRBD1 (6 bases). V was clipped by 5 bases and J by 5 bases, with 15 bases between them. The CDR3 loop spans 13 amino acids. Germline CDR1 DFQATT, CDR2 SNEGSKA (reference sequence).